These 29 T cell receptor beta chains came from one sample sequenced in a study of cytomegalovirus exposure and HLA in healthy donors. In the PCR, 60 Vbeta and 13 Jbeta primers were used. Here immunoSEQ multiplex PCR was the method, and the copy in TCRdb shows in-frame clones only, minus some. Among fewer than 250,000 clones, around 80% were seen once, and the ten largest hold 0.71%. Source material: PBMCs. These receptors were collected from a boy aged 2 to 9 in good health and CMV-seronegative.

The CDR3 is CASSVGGSGEAFF. CDR3 DNA: TGTGCCAGCAGCGTAGGTGGCAGCGGTGAAGCTTTCTTT. The chain uses TRBV9 and TRBJ1-1; D gene unclear. V was shortened by 0 bases and J by 7 bases, with 10 bases between the two germline ends. This CDR3 has 13 amino acids. Germline CDR1 SGDLS, CDR2 YYNGEE.

The V and J genes are TRBV11-2 and TRBJ2-3; 9 positions match TRBD2. Germline values: CDR1 SGHAT, CDR2 FQNNGV. There are 15 residues in the CDR3. J lost 1 base, V lost 5 bases, and 4 bases had no gene match. The CDR3 nucleotides are TGTGCCAGCAGCCTTAGCGGGGGCCGCACAGATACGCAGTATTTT. Translated: CASSLSGGRTDTQYF.

This clone was recorded only once. The V and J genes are TRBV20-1 and TRBJ2-5; D is unresolved. The CDR3 is 11 amino acids. Germline V CDR1 and CDR2: DFQATT, SNEGSKA (reference sequence). CDR3 DNA sequence: TGCACAGTCCCTGTGTCAGAGACCCAGTACTTC. Protein product: CTVPVSETQYF.

This clone appeared a single time. The CDR3 DNA reads TGTGCCAGCAGTTCGTCGACAGGGGGCGTTGGCTATGGCTACACCTTC. Amino acids: CASSSSTGGVGYGYTF. This chain joins TRBV7-9 and TRBJ1-2; 10 nucleotides align to TRBD1. Trimming cost V 6 bases and J 4 bases; bases outside gene matches: 11. This CDR3 spans 16 amino acids. The germline gives CDR1 SEHNR, CDR2 FQNEAQ (reference sequence).

The genes are TRBV29-1 and TRBJ2-7; 8 nucleotides agree with TRBD2. The CDR3 spans 15 residues. The germline V gene encodes CDR1 SQVTM and CDR2 ANQGSEA. V was clipped by 7 bases and J by 4 bases; unmatched bases: 15. The CDR3 protein is CSALDGAGGWYEQYF. In DNA form, the CDR3 reads TGCAGCGCCCTGGACGGGGCGGGAGGTTGGTACGAGCAGTACTTC.

CDR3 DNA sequence: TGCGCCAGCAGCTTGTTTGGGGGGGACTATGGCTACACCTTC. Amino acids: CASSLFGGDYGYTF. The chain couples TRBV5-1 to TRBJ1-2; possibly TRBD1 for D (5 bases). The CDR3 covers 14 residues. Trimming took 1 base from V and 3 from J, leaving 10 bases between them. Germline lookup yields CDR1 SGHRS and CDR2 YFSETQ.

V gene TRBV13 combines with J gene TRBJ2-1; TRBD1 matches at 7 bases. CDR3 length: 13 residues. With V trimmed by 5 bases and J by 8 bases, 6 bases remained unmatched. Germline V lookup: CDR1 PRHDT, CDR2 FYEKMQ (reference sequence). CDR3 nucleotide sequence: TGTGCCAGCAGCCCGGGACAGTCGGATGAGCAGTTCTTC. Residues: CASSPGQSDEQFF.

Of note for this clone: At one boundary the junction diverges from the germline segment, which might be a read error. The chain joins TRBV7-7 to TRBJ2-3, with a weak D call TRBD1 (5 bases). Per germline, CDR1 SSHAT and CDR2 FNYEAQ (reference sequence). CDR3 size: 13 residues. CDR3 loop: CASSLQVTDTQYF. The CDR3 DNA sequence: TGTGCTAGCAGCTTACAGGTCACAGATACGCAGTATTTT.

This chain uses TRBV7-2 with TRBJ2-7, with D possibly being TRBD2 (6 bases). Deletions cut 5 bases from V and 6 bases from J, with 11 bases between. Looked up from germline, CDR1 is SGHTA and CDR2 is FQGNSA. The CDR3 covers 12 residues. CDR3 DNA: TGTGCCAGCAGCCCCTGGAGGGGCGAGCAGTACTTC. Residues: CASSPWRGEQYF.

This sequence joins TRBV10-2 and TRBJ2-1; possibly TRBD1 for D (6 bases). The ends were cut back, 7 bases at V and 2 bases at J, with 12 bases in the middle. The CDR3 has 14 residues. Looked up from germline, CDR1 is WSHSY and CDR2 is SAAADI. CDR3 coding DNA: TGCGCCAGCACCACGACAGGAACCTACAATGAGCAGTTCTTC. Its protein product is CASTTTGTYNEQFF.

The rearrangement joins TRBV5-5 to TRBJ1-5; 8 bases agree with TRBD1. Trimming took 4 bases from V and 3 from J; bases not matched to a gene: 9. Germline V lookup: CDR1 SGHKS, CDR2 YYEKEE (reference sequence). The CDR3 extends over 16 amino acids. As DNA, the CDR3 is TGTGCCAGCAGCAGCTCATGGGACAGGCACAATCAGCCCCAGCATTTT. It codes for CASSSSWDRHNQPQHF.

The V call is TRBV15, the J call TRBJ2-7; perhaps TRBD2 as D (6 bases). Germline V lookup: CDR1 LNHNV, CDR2 YYDKDF (reference sequence). CDR3 length: 14 residues. With 1 base removed from V and 0 bases from J, the gap between germline ends came to 7 bases. The CDR3 protein is CATSRVGGSYEQYF. The CDR3 coding sequence is TGTGCCACCAGCAGAGTGGGGGGCTCCTACGAGCAGTACTTC. Filled out from reference TRBV15 and TRBJ2-7, the complete variable domain reads DAMVIQNPRYQVTQFGKPVTLSCSQTLNHNVMYWYQQKSSQAPKLLFHYYDKDFNNEADTPDNFQSRRPNTSFCFLDIRSPGLGDTAMYLCATSRVGGSYEQYFGPGTRLTVT.

The gene calls are TRBV7-2 and TRBJ1-6; D is perhaps TRBD1 (6 bases). Germline values: CDR1 SGHTA, CDR2 FQGNSA. The CDR3 loop spans 15 amino acids. Between the trimmed V and J ends, which lost 3 bases and 7 bases, there was a span of 13 bases. The CDR3 region has the DNA TGTGCCAGCAGCTTGGGGGGGGGCTCCAATTCACCCCTCCACTTT. It specifies CASSLGGGSNSPLHF.

The V and J genes are TRBV7-6 and TRBJ2-1, with 10 positions matching TRBD2. Germline CDR1 is SGHVS and CDR2 is FNYEAQ. This CDR3 comprises 14 residues. V was pared by 5 bases and J by 7 bases, with 5 bases of the junction left unmatched. CDR3 in amino acids: CASSPGLATNEQFF. CDR3 coding DNA: TGTGCCAGCAGCCCGGGACTAGCGACGAATGAGCAGTTCTTC.

CDR3 DNA: TGTGCCAGCAGTGAATATCTAGGGCTAGCGGGGGGAGAGACCCAGTACTTC. This encodes CASSEYLGLAGGETQYF. The chain links TRBV25-1 to TRBJ2-5; 11 bases match TRBD2. CDR3 length: 17 residues. The V gene's germline CDR1 is MGHDK and CDR2 SYGVNS. J lost 4 bases, V lost 0 bases, and 7 bases had no gene match.

This clone was counted once. J is TRBJ2-1 and V is TRBV30; D gene unclear. Trimming removed 1 base at V and 9 bases at J, with 7 bases between. The CDR3 totals 11 residues. Germline V CDR1 and CDR2: GTSNPN, SVGIG (reference sequence). CDR3: CAWSATAEQFF. The CDR3 DNA reads TGTGCCTGGAGTGCAACAGCTGAGCAGTTCTTC.

The chain combines TRBV27 with TRBJ2-5; 7 bases map to TRBD1. Per germline, CDR1 MNHEY and CDR2 SMNVEV (reference sequence). J was trimmed by 5 bases and V by 5 bases; bases with no gene match: 11. The length of the CDR3 is 15 residues. CDR3: CASSRQGPWMETQYF. In nucleotides, the CDR3 is TGTGCCAGCAGTCGACAGGGACCTTGGATGGAGACCCAGTACTTC.

The chain has TRBV5-4 and TRBJ2-7; 11 bases map to TRBD2. The CDR3 length is 16 residues. The V gene end was trimmed by 4 bases and the J gene end by 3 bases; junction bases not matched to a gene: 9. Germline CDR1 is SGHNT and CDR2 is YYREEE (reference sequence). The CDR3 DNA reads TGTGCCAGCAGCGCAACTTCTAGCGGGGGGAACTACGAGCAGTACTTC. It is translated as CASSATSSGGNYEQYF.

This chain connects TRBV6-1 to TRBJ1-2; D is possibly TRBD1 (6 bases). CDR3 length equals 14 residues. CDR1 and CDR2 from the germline V gene are MNHNS and SASEGT. The V gene lost 6 bases and the J gene lost 4 bases, with 15 bases spanning the gap. CDR3 sequence reads: CASRGAGWAYGYTF. The CDR3 region has the DNA TGTGCCAGCAGGGGGGCAGGGTGGGCCTATGGCTACACCTTC.

CDR3: CASSVWANTEAFF. The CDR3 bases are TGTGCCAGCAGCGTATGGGCGAACACTGAAGCTTTCTTT. The chain links TRBV9 to TRBJ1-1; D is undetermined. The CDR3 has 13 amino acids. V dropped 1 base and J dropped 1 base, with 5 bases sitting between them. Germline lookup yields CDR1 SGDLS and CDR2 YYNGEE. The entire variable domain, with the rest obtained from reference TRBV9 and TRBJ1-1, is as follows: DSGVTQTPKHLITATGQRVTLRCSPRSGDLSVYWYQQSLDQGLQFLIQYYNGEERAKGNILERFSAQQFPDLHSELNLSSLELGDSALYFCASSVWANTEAFFGQGTRLTVV.

The chain links TRBV7-9 to TRBJ1-5, with unresolved D. Per germline, CDR1 SEHNR and CDR2 FQNEAQ (reference sequence). The V end lost 2 bases, the J end lost 0 bases, and 8 bases lay between the germline ends. This CDR3 is 15 amino acids long. CDR3 bases: TGTGCCAGCAGCTTAACAGCTTATAGCAATCAGCCCCAGCATTTT. This sequence encodes CASSLTAYSNQPQHF.

The chain recombines TRBV15 with TRBJ2-7, with TRBD2 as a possible D gene (7 bases). This CDR3 comprises 14 residues. Germline values: CDR1 LNHNV, CDR2 YYDKDF (reference sequence). Trimming shortened V by 4 bases and J by 3 bases, and 13 bases separated the two germline ends. CDR3 DNA sequence: TGTGCCACCAGCAAGGGGGGGGGTAGCTACGAGCAGTACTTC. Amino acid sequence: CATSKGGGSYEQYF.

This clone was counted only a few times. The genes are TRBV6-1 and TRBJ2-1; 10 positions agree with TRBD2. The CDR3 sequence is 13 residues long. With V trimmed by 8 bases and J by 3 bases, 1 base remained unmatched. Germline CDR1 MNHNS, CDR2 SASEGT. CDR3 sequence: CASRTSGYNEQFF. For the CDR3, the DNA is TGTGCCAGCCGGACTAGCGGCTACAATGAGCAGTTCTTC.

This sequence joins TRBV5-6 and TRBJ2-1; TRBD2 agrees at 16 bases. V lost 4 bases and J lost 3; bases outside the gene matches: 10. The CDR3 is made up of 19 amino acids. The germline V gene has CDR1 SGHDT and CDR2 YYEEEE. CDR3 in amino acids: CASSIAGTSGGAYYNEQFF. CDR3 nucleotide sequence: TGTGCCAGCAGCATCGCCGGGACTAGCGGGGGGGCCTACTACAATGAGCAGTTCTTC.

The V and J genes are TRBV30 and TRBJ2-5, with TRBD1 matching over 8 bases. J lost 6 bases, V lost 2 bases, and 5 bases had no gene match. Germline V CDR1 and CDR2: GTSNPN, SVGIG (reference sequence). The CDR3 runs to 13 residues. In nucleotides, the CDR3 is TGTGCCTGGAGTCAAACAGGGGGAAAGACCCAGTACTTC. Its translation is CAWSQTGGKTQYF.

The V call is TRBV9, the J call TRBJ2-7; D unresolved. The V gene's germline CDR1 is SGDLS and CDR2 YYNGEE. This CDR3 comprises 14 residues. The germline V and J ends were trimmed by 4 bases and 2 bases, with 13 bases remaining between them. CDR3 amino acids: CASSPFRTPYEQYF. The CDR3 nucleotides are TGTGCCAGCAGCCCATTCCGTACACCCTACGAGCAGTACTTC.

CDR3 DNA sequence: TGCGCCAGCAGCCCGTGGGGCCGAACCTACGAGCAGTACTTC. It is translated as CASSPWGRTYEQYF. This chain connects TRBV4-1 to TRBJ2-5, with D maybe TRBD1 (5 bases). The DNA end is a closer match to TRBJ2-7, so the J assignment may be wrong. This CDR3 comprises 14 residues. Looked up from germline, CDR1 is MGHRA and CDR2 is YSYEKL.

In nucleotides, the CDR3 is TGTGCCAGCAGCTCTGACAGGGTTTTGAGTTCGTGGATGTTCTACGAGCAGTACTTC. The encoded protein is CASSSDRVLSSWMFYEQYF. V is TRBV7-9 and J is TRBJ2-7; 7 bases match TRBD1. V trimming: 4 bases; J trimming: 3 bases; junction bases outside the gene matches: 21. From germline, CDR1 is SEHNR and CDR2 FQNEAQ (reference sequence). CDR3 length: 19 residues.

J is TRBJ2-7 and V is TRBV11-2, with a weak D call TRBD1 (6 bases). V lost 4 bases and J 5 bases, leaving 6 bases between the germline ends. CDR3 length: 11 amino acids. Germline V gives CDR1 SGHAT, CDR2 FQNNGV. CDR3 loop: CASSSGDEQYF. The CDR3 bases are TGTGCCAGCAGCTCAGGGGACGAGCAGTACTTC.